This T cell receptor beta chain stems from a study of response to subunit inactivated influenza vaccine. Study-wide results and limits: T cells newly recruited by each seasonal influenza vaccination are few, the authors suggested.

TCRdb recomputed calls from the RT-PCR reads with MiXCR, one row per CDR3 protein. This table has approximately 700,000 distinct CDR3 sequences, around 14% appearing once. Many counts were recorded for this clonotype. Its antigen is not known. The CDR3 runs 16 residues. V lost 3 bases to trimming and J lost 5 bases; unmatched junction nucleotides: 8. The sample here was PBMCs from blood, taken roughly 13 days after vaccination. The receptor's source is a man aged 50 to 59 who received an inactivated influenza vaccine. The chain is built from TRBV12-3 or TRBV12-4 and TRBJ2-3; 10 nucleotides align to TRBD2. The CDR3 region is CASSLELAGVIDTQYF. The CDR3, as DNA: TGTGCCAGCAGTTTGGAGCTAGCGGGAGTCATAGATACGCAGTATTTT.